This TCR beta chain is from a study of glioma-infiltrating T cells after dendritic cell vaccination. General observations from the study: Higher pretreatment TIL content predicted longer progression-free time and survival.

Comment on this clone: What it recognizes is unknown.

Losses at the gene ends were 4 bases for V and 8 bases for J; bases not matched to a gene: 8. CDR3 length: 16 amino acids. Per the germline V gene, CDR1 is SEHNR and CDR2 is FQNEAQ (reference sequence). Sample time point: after dendritic cell vaccination, including at tumor progression/relapse. Primers: 60 V beta forward and 13 J beta reverse. Here immunoSEQ multiplex PCR was the method, and the copy in TCRdb shows in-frame clones only, minus some. The sample contains fewer than 25,000 clones, roughly 89% of which appear only once. The genes are TRBV7-9 and TRBJ2-1, with 13 bases lining up with TRBD2. Sequences were derived from blood, sampled after dendritic cell vaccination. The source is a human donor with glioblastoma. In DNA form, the CDR3 reads TGTGCCAGCAGCTCCGGGACTAGCGGGGTGAAGGATGAGCAGTTCTTC. Its protein is CASSSGTSGVKDEQFF.